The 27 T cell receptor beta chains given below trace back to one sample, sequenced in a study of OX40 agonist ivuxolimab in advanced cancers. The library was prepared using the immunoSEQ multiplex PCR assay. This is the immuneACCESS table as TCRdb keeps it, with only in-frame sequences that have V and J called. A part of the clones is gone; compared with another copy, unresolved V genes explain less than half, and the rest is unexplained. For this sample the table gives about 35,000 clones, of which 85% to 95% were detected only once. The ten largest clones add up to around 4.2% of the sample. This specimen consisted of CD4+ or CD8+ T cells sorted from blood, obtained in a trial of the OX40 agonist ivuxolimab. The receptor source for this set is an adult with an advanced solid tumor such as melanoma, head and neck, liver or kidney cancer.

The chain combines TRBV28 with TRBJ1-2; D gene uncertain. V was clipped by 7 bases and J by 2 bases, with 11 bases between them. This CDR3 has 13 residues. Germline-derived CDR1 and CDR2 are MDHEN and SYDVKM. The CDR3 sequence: CASTTPGNYGYTF. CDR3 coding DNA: TGTGCCAGCACCACCCCGGGAAACTATGGCTACACCTTC.

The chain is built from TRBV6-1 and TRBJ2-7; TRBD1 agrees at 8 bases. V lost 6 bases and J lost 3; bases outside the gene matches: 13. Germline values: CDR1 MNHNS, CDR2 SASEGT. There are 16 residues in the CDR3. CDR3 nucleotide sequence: TGTGCCAGCAGGGAAAACTACGCAGACAGGGGCTACGAGCAGTACTTC. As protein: CASRENYADRGYEQYF.

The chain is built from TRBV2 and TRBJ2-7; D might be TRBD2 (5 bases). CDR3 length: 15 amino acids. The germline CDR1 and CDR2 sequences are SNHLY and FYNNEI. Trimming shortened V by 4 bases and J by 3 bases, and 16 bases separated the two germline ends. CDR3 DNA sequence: TGTGCCAGCAGTGGGGGTGGGAGTAGTGTCTACGAGCAGTACTTC. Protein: CASSGGGSSVYEQYF.

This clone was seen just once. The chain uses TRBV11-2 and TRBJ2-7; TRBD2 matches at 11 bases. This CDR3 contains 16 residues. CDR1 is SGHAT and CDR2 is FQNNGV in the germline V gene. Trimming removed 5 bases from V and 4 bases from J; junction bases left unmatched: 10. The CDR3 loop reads CASSPTVAGGVYEQYF. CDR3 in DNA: TGTGCCAGCAGCCCAACTGTAGCGGGGGGGGTATACGAGCAGTACTTC. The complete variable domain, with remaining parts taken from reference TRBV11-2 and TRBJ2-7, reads EAGVAQSPRYKIIEKRQSVAFWCNPISGHATLYWYQQILGQGPKLLIQFQNNGVVDDSQLPKDRFSAERLKGVDSTLKIQPAKLEDSAVYLCASSPTVAGGVYEQYFGPGTRLTVT.

CDR3 loop: CASRPGQGDSGANVLTF. CDR3 sequence (DNA): TGTGCCAGCAGACCGGGACAGGGGGACTCTGGGGCCAACGTCCTGACTTTC. The chain carries TRBV5-4 and TRBJ2-6; TRBD1 agrees at 11 bases. Germline V CDR1 and CDR2: SGHNT, YYREEE (reference sequence). The ends lost 5 bases at V and 0 bases at J; junction bases unmatched: 4. The CDR3 contains 17 residues.

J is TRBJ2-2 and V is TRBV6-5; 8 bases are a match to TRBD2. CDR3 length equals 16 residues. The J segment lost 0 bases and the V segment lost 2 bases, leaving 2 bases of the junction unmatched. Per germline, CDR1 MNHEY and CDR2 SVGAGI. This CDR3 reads CASSYREGTNTGELFF. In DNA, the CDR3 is TGTGCCAGCAGTTACCGGGAGGGAACGAACACCGGGGAGCTGTTTTTT.

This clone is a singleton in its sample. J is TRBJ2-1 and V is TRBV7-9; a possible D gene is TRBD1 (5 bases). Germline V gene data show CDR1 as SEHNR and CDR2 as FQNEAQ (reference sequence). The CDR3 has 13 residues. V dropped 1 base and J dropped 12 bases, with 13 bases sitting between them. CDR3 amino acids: CASSLDDSRMQFF. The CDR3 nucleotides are TGTGCCAGCAGCTTAGACGACAGTCGTATGCAGTTCTTC.

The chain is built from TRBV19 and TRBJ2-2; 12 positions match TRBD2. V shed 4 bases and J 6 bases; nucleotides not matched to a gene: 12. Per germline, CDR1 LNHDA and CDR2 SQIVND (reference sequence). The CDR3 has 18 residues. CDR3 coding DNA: TGTGCCAGTAGTACAATCGGACTAGCGGGAAATTCAGCCGGGGAGCTGTTTTTT. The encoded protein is CASSTIGLAGNSAGELFF.

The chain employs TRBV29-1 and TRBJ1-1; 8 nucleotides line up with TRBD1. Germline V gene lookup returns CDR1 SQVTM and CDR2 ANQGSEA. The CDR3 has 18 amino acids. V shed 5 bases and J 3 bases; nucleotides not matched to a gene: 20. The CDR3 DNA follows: TGCAGCGTTCGAACCGGGACAGGCAATGTGGGGGGTCACACTGAAGCTTTCTTT. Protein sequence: CSVRTGTGNVGGHTEAFF.

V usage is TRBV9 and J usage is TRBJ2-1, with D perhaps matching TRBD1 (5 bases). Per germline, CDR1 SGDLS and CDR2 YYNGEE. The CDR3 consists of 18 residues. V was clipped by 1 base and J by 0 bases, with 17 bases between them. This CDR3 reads CASSVSTGAWSSYNEQFF. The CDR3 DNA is TGTGCCAGCAGCGTATCCACTGGGGCCTGGAGCTCCTACAATGAGCAGTTCTTC.

CDR3 protein: CASKQASIRPEYF. CDR3 DNA sequence: TGTGCCAGCAAACAAGCGTCGATACGGCCAGAGTACTTC. The chain links TRBV2 to TRBJ2-5; no clear D. Germline V gene lookup returns CDR1 SNHLY and CDR2 FYNNEI. Trimming took 7 bases from V and 12 from J, leaving 21 bases between them. This CDR3 region has 13 residues.

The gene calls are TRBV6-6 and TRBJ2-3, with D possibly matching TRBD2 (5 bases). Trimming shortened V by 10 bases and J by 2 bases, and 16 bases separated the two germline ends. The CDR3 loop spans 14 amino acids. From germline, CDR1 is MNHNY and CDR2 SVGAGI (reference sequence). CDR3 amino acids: CATSLGLLTDTQYF. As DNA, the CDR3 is TGTGCCACCAGCCTCGGACTTCTCACAGATACGCAGTATTTT.

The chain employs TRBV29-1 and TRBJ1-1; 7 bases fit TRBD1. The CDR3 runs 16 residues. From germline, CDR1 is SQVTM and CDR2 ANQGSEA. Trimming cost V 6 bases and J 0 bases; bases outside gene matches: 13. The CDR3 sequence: CSVTRGRRGMNTEAFF. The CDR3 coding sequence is TGCAGCGTCACCAGGGGCCGCAGGGGGATGAACACTGAAGCTTTCTTT.

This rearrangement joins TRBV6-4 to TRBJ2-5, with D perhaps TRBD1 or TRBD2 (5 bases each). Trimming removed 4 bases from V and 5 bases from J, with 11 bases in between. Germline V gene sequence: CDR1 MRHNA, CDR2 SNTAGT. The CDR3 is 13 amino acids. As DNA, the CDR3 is TGTGCCAGCAGTGGAGGGGTCGGGGAGACCCAGTACTTC. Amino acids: CASSGGVGETQYF.

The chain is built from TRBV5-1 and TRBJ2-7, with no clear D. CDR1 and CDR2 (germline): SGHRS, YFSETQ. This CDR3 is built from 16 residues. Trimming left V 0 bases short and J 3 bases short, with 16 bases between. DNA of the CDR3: TGCGCCAGCAGCTTGGACGGACCACACAATCACTACGAGCAGTACTTC. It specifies CASSLDGPHNHYEQYF. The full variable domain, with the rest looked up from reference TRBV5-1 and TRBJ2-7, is KAGVTQTPRYLIKTRGQQVTLSCSPISGHRSVSWYQQTPGQGLQFLFEYFSETQRNKGNFPGRFSGRQFSNSRSEMNVSTLELGDSALYLCASSLDGPHNHYEQYFGPGTRLTVT.

The CDR3, as DNA: TGTGCCAGCAGTTACTCGTTCGTCTACAATGAGCAGTTCTTC. It encodes CASSYSFVYNEQFF. The V and J genes are TRBV6-6 and TRBJ2-1; D call uncertain. CDR3 length: 14 amino acids. Trimming shortened V by 0 bases and J by 3 bases, and 6 bases separated the two germline ends. Germline CDR1 and CDR2: MNHNY and SVGAGI (reference sequence).

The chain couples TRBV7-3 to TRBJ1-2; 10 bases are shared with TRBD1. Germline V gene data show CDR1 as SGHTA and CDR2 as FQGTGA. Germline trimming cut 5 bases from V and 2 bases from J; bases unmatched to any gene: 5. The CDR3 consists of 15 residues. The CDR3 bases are TGTGCCAGCAGCGAGACAGGGGGCCAGAACTATGGCTACACCTTC. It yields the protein CASSETGGQNYGYTF.

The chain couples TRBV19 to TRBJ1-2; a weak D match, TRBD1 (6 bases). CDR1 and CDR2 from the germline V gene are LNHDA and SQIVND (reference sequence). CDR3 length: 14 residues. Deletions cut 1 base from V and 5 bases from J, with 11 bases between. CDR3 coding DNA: TGTGCCAGTAGTATAGCAGGGGAGAGTTATGGCTACACCTTC. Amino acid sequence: CASSIAGESYGYTF. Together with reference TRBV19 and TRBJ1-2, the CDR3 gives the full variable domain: DGGITQSPKYLFRKEGQNVTLSCEQNLNHDAMYWYRQDPGQGLRLIYYSQIVNDFQKGDIAEGYSVSREKKESFPLTVTSAQKNPTAFYLCASSIAGESYGYTFGSGTRLTVV.

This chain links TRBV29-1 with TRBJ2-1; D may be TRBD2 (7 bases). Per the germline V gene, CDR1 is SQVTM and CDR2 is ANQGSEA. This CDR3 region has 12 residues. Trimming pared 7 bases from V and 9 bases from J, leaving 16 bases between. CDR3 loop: CSGGGRAVEQFF. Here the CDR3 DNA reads TGCAGCGGAGGGGGGAGGGCCGTTGAGCAGTTCTTC.

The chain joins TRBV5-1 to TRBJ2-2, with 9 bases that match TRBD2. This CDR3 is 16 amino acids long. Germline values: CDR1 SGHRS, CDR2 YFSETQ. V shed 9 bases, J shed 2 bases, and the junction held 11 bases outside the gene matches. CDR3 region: CAIPPIAGVNTGELFF. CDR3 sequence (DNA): TGCGCCATCCCCCCAATAGCGGGAGTTAACACCGGGGAGCTGTTTTTT. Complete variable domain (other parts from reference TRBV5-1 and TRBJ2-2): KAGVTQTPRYLIKTRGQQVTLSCSPISGHRSVSWYQQTPGQGLQFLFEYFSETQRNKGNFPGRFSGRQFSNSRSEMNVSTLELGDSALYLCAIPPIAGVNTGELFFGEGSRLTVL.

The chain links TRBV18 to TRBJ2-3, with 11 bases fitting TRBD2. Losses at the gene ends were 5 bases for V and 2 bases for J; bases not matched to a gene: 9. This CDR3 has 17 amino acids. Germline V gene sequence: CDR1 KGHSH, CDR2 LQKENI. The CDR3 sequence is CASSSATSGEFTDTQYF. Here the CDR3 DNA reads TGTGCCAGCTCATCCGCGACTAGCGGGGAATTCACAGATACGCAGTATTTT.

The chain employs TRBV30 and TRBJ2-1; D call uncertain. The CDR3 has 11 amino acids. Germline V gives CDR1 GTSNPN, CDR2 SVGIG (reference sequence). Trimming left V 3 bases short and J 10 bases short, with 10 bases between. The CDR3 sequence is CAWRPLQEQFF. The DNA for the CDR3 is TGTGCCTGGAGACCCCTACAAGAGCAGTTCTTC.

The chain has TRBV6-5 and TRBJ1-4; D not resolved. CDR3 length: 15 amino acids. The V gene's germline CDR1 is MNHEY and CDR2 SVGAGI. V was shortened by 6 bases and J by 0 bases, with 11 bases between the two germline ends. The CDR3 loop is CASSRDFTTNEKLFF. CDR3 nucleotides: TGTGCCAGCAGCCGCGACTTTACAACTAATGAAAAACTGTTTTTT.

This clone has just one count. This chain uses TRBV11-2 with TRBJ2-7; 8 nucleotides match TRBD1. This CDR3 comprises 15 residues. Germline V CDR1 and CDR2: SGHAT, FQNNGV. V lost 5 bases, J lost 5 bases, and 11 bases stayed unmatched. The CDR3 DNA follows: TGTGCCAGCAGCCCGGACAGGGTTTCTGTCCACGAGCAGTACTTC. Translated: CASSPDRVSVHEQYF. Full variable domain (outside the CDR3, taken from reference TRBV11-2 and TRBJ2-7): EAGVAQSPRYKIIEKRQSVAFWCNPISGHATLYWYQQILGQGPKLLIQFQNNGVVDDSQLPKDRFSAERLKGVDSTLKIQPAKLEDSAVYLCASSPDRVSVHEQYFGPGTRLTVT.

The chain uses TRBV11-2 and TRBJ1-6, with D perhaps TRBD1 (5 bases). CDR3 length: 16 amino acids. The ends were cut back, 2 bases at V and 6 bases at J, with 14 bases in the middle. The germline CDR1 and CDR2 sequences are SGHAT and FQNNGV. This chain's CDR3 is CASSLYGRQFNSPLHF. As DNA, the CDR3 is TGTGCCAGCAGCTTATATGGCCGACAGTTTAATTCACCCCTCCACTTT.

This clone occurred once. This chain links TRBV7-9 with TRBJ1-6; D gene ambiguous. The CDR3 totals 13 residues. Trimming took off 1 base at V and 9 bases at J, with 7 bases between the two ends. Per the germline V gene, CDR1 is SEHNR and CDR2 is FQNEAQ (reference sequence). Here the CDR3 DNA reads TGTGCCAGCAGCTTAGACGTGTCTTCACCCCTCCACTTT. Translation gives CASSLDVSSPLHF.

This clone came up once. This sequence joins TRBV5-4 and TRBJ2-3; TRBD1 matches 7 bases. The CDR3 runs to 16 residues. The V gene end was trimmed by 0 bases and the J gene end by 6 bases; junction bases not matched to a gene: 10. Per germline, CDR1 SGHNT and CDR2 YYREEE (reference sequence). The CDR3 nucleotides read TGTGCCAGCAGCTTGGAAGGGGGCCCGGACGTGGATACGCAGTATTTT. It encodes CASSLEGGPDVDTQYF.